Detailed here is one TCR beta chain. The antigen is not known. TCRdb called the 5' RACE reads again in MiXCR, with one record for every CDR3 protein. There are fewer than 650,000 distinct CDR3 sequences in the sample; about an eighth occur only once, and nearly 7% lies in the top ten. This sample was taken from a study of CD8 T cells in ankylosing spondylitis. General study points: A motif in TCR beta, a set of 8 or 9 highly homologous variants, appeared characteristic of ankylosing spondylitis blood.

The V and J ends lost 5 bases and 3 bases, in that order; junction bases with no gene match: 6. This CDR3 is 14 amino acids long. The germline gives CDR1 SGHDT, CDR2 YYEEEE. The specimen was blood, either unsorted or a sorted T cell fraction (not recorded which). This clonotype was sampled from a male donor with ankylosing spondylitis. This chain uses TRBV5-6 with TRBJ1-1; 8 nucleotides align to TRBD1. CDR3 DNA sequence: TGTGCCAGCAGTAGGACAGGGAGTTACACTGAAGCTTTCTTT. This codes for CASSRTGSYTEAFF.